This T cell receptor beta chain derives from a study of CXCR3-negative and CXCR3-positive naive CD8 T cells. Study-level points and caveats: TRB CDR3s of CXCR3-positive naive cells were more hydrophobic than those of CXCR3-negative naive cells. TRBV-TRBJ usage was alike in naive CXCR3-negative and CXCR3-positive cells but differed in memory cells.

This CDR3 spans 19 amino acids. The germline gives CDR1 SGHAT, CDR2 FQNNGV. Sorts performed in triplicate captured hundreds of thousands of cells each from every CD8+ T cell subset. The study made its TRB cDNA libraries by 5' RACE, adding UMI labels. Each CDR3 protein gets one entry in TCRdb, which reprocessed the 5' RACE reads and gives no DNA. The table lists about 150,000 distinct CDR3 sequences. Points on this clonotype: Its antigen remains unknown.

The sequencing input was naive CXCR3+ CD8+ T cells from blood. Sample subset: CD45RO-CCR7+CD27+CD95- naive CD8+ T cells expressing CXCR3 (TNR3+). The chain couples TRBV11-2 to TRBJ2-1; TCRdb lists TRBD2, though no DNA is available to test this call. The receptor's source is a human donor in good health. Some clones in this sample may be carry-over from other donors' samples. CDR3 residues: CASSPIPRSSGRAPGEQFF.